A selection of T cell receptor beta chains follows, all from one sample in a study of OX40 agonist ivuxolimab in advanced cancers. Here immunoSEQ multiplex PCR was the method, and the copy in TCRdb shows in-frame clones only, minus some. The top ten hold 0.69% of the sample, which has tens of thousands of clones, around nine tenths seen once. The sequencing here drew on CD4+ or CD8+ T cells sorted from blood, taken in a trial of the OX40 agonist ivuxolimab. Every receptor here comes from an adult with an advanced solid tumor such as melanoma, head and neck, liver or kidney cancer. The CDR3 runs from the conserved cysteine through the conserved F or W. D genes are given only for firm matches. Some rows mark clone size as missing; the rest say once, few, many or name a class of expanded clone.

v_call	clone_size	j_call	d_call	cdr3_aa	cdr3_nt
TRBV11-2	once	TRBJ2-7	TRBD1	CASSKGQGYEQYF	TGTGCCAGCAGCAAGGGACAGGGCTACGAGCAGTACTTC
TRBV5-1	NA	TRBJ2-7	TRBD2	CASSQRLAGAESYEQYF	TGCGCCAGCAGCCAAAGACTAGCGGGGGCTGAATCCTACGAGCAGTACTTC
TRBV29-1	NA	TRBJ1-5	NA	CSVVAGGGNQPQHF	TGCAGCGTTGTGGCCGGGGGCGGTAATCAGCCCCAGCATTTT
TRBV7-2	NA	TRBJ1-1	NA	CASSLTGSRRGNTEAFF	TGTGCCAGCAGCCTAACAGGATCCCGGCGAGGGAACACTGAAGCTTTCTTT
TRBV5-1	NA	TRBJ2-7	NA	CASSLVRASSYEQYF	TGCGCCAGCAGCTTGGTGCGGGCGAGCTCCTACGAGCAGTACTTC
TRBV28	NA	TRBJ2-5	NA	CASSLSGTQETQYF	TGTGCCAGCAGTTTGTCGGGAACGCAAGAGACCCAGTACTTC
TRBV7-2	NA	TRBJ1-3	TRBD1	CASSSQGFDTIYF	TGTGCCAGCAGCTCACAGGGGTTCGACACCATATATTTT
TRBV5-1	NA	TRBJ2-1	TRBD1	CASSLSPPGQVSNEQFF	TGCGCCAGCAGCTTGTCCCCCCCGGGACAGGTCTCCAATGAGCAGTTCTTC
TRBV6-1	NA	TRBJ2-2	TRBD2	CASSSGLVSGELFF	TGTGCCAGCAGTTCGGGACTAGTGTCCGGGGAGCTGTTTTTT
TRBV12-5	NA	TRBJ1-3	TRBD1	CASGWGQVLSGNTIYF	TGTGCTAGTGGTTGGGGACAGGTCCTCTCTGGAAACACCATATATTTT
TRBV5-1	NA	TRBJ1-5	NA	CASSLDREGINQPQHF	TGCGCCAGCAGCTTGGACAGGGAAGGGATCAATCAGCCCCAGCATTTT
TRBV5-1	NA	TRBJ2-5	NA	CASSLLGPETQYF	TGCGCCAGCAGCTTACTAGGACCAGAGACCCAGTACTTC
TRBV7-2	NA	TRBJ2-3	NA	CASSLVAAASTDTQYF	TGTGCCAGCAGCTTAGTAGCGGCAGCAAGCACAGATACGCAGTATTTT
TRBV10-1	NA	TRBJ2-3	NA	CASSEGGGTHSTDTQYF	TGCGCCAGCAGTGAGGGGGGAGGAACACATAGCACAGATACGCAGTATTTT
TRBV7-2	NA	TRBJ2-3	NA	CASSPQRTDTQYF	TGTGCCAGCAGCCCCCAGCGGACAGATACGCAGTATTTT
TRBV6-1	NA	TRBJ1-2	TRBD1	CASRQGQGAYGYTF	TGTGCCAGCAGGCAGGGGCAGGGGGCCTATGGCTACACCTTC
TRBV10-1	NA	TRBJ1-2	NA	CASSVHRNYGYTF	TGCGCCAGCAGTGTTCACAGAAACTATGGCTACACCTTC
TRBV30	NA	TRBJ2-2	NA	CAWRKSGTGELFF	TGTGCCTGGAGAAAGTCTGGCACCGGGGAGCTGTTTTTT
TRBV19	NA	TRBJ1-1	NA	CASSIGENTEAFF	TGTGCCAGTAGTATAGGTGAGAACACTGAAGCTTTCTTT
TRBV5-1	NA	TRBJ2-3	TRBD1	CASWSGQGGTDTQYF	TGCGCCAGCTGGAGCGGACAGGGTGGGACAGATACGCAGTATTTT
TRBV9	NA	TRBJ2-5	NA	CASSVNYQGETQYF	TGTGCCAGCAGCGTAAACTACCAGGGGGAGACCCAGTACTTC
TRBV7-2	once	TRBJ2-7	NA	CASSLGPLYEQYF	TGTGCCAGCAGCTTAGGCCCACTCTACGAGCAGTACTTC
TRBV5-1	NA	TRBJ1-2	NA	CASSRGNNYGYTF	TGCGCCAGCAGCAGGGGGAACAACTATGGCTACACCTTC
TRBV28	NA	TRBJ2-7	NA	CASSQTFYEQYF	TGTGCCAGCAGCCAGACTTTCTACGAGCAGTACTTC
TRBV7-3	NA	TRBJ2-7	NA	CASSSGAGSTYEQYF	TGTGCCAGCAGTTCCGGGGCAGGGTCAACCTACGAGCAGTACTTC
TRBV11-2	NA	TRBJ2-7	TRBD2	CASSLGTSGRVSYEQYF	TGTGCCAGCAGCTTAGGGACTAGCGGGAGGGTCTCCTACGAGCAGTACTTC
TRBV7-9	NA	TRBJ2-1	NA	CASSLLQPGYNEQFF	TGTGCCAGCAGCTTACTCCAACCCGGCTACAATGAGCAGTTCTTC
TRBV7-9	NA	TRBJ1-1	NA	CASSPFRENTEAFF	TGTGCCAGCAGCCCCTTCAGGGAGAACACTGAAGCTTTCTTT
TRBV4-2	few	TRBJ1-1	TRBD1	CASSQEWDRYTEAFF	TGTGCCAGCAGCCAGGAATGGGACAGATACACTGAAGCTTTCTTT
TRBV7-9	NA	TRBJ1-1	NA	CASSLAGTPNTEAFF	TGTGCCAGCAGCTTAGCCGGGACACCGAACACTGAAGCTTTCTTT
TRBV9	NA	TRBJ2-2	NA	CASSVGTVTGELFF	TGTGCCAGCAGCGTAGGAACCGTCACCGGGGAGCTGTTTTTT
TRBV30	NA	TRBJ1-2	NA	CAWSLGSGYGYTF	TGTGCCTGGAGTTTGGGGTCTGGCTATGGCTACACCTTC
TRBV9	NA	TRBJ2-7	NA	CASSVVPGDKSYEQYF	TGTGCCAGCAGCGTAGTGCCCGGGGATAAGTCCTACGAGCAGTACTTC
TRBV11-3	NA	TRBJ2-1	TRBD2	CASSLASGRRDNEQFF	TGTGCCAGCAGCTTGGCTAGCGGGAGGAGGGACAATGAGCAGTTCTTC
TRBV11-3	NA	TRBJ2-1	NA	CASRRANEQFF	TGTGCCAGCAGGAGGGCAAATGAGCAGTTCTTC
TRBV6-5	NA	TRBJ2-5	NA	CASSYGSGVRETQYF	TGTGCCAGCAGTTACGGGTCAGGGGTACGGGAGACCCAGTACTTC
TRBV18	NA	TRBJ1-4	TRBD1	CASSPRTRDRPGGIEKLFF	TGTGCCAGCTCACCCAGGACCCGGGACAGGCCGGGGGGGATAGAAAAACTGTTTTTT
TRBV21-1	once	TRBJ2-7	NA	CASRCYEQYF	TGTGCCAGCCGCTGCTACGAGCAGTACTTC
TRBV15	NA	TRBJ2-5	NA	CATSRASETQYF	TGTGCCACCAGCAGAGCAAGTGAGACCCAGTACTTC
TRBV19	NA	TRBJ1-5	NA	CASSIDHGAAVGNQPQHF	TGTGCCAGTAGTATAGATCACGGCGCGGCAGTCGGCAATCAGCCCCAGCATTTT
TRBV4-3	NA	TRBJ2-2	NA	CASIEQVGSAGELFF	TGCGCCAGCATCGAGCAGGTTGGGTCTGCCGGGGAGCTGTTTTTT
TRBV19	NA	TRBJ1-5	NA	CASSIVLGRGNQPQHF	TGTGCCAGTAGTATAGTGCTCGGCAGGGGCAATCAGCCCCAGCATTTT
TRBV2	NA	TRBJ2-7	NA	CASSEWLDYEQYF	TGTGCCAGCAGTGAATGGTTGGACTACGAGCAGTACTTC
TRBV5-4	NA	TRBJ2-3	TRBD2	CASSLGGSADTQYF	TGTGCCAGCAGCTTAGGCGGGAGCGCAGATACGCAGTATTTT
TRBV2	NA	TRBJ2-1	NA	CASRAETRSNEQFF	TGTGCCAGCAGAGCCGAGACTAGGTCCAATGAGCAGTTCTTC
TRBV28	NA	TRBJ2-1	TRBD2	CASRGLAGGGAPYNEQFF	TGTGCCAGCAGGGGACTAGCGGGAGGTGGGGCCCCCTACAATGAGCAGTTCTTC
TRBV4-3	NA	TRBJ1-4	NA	CASSQVFNGGKLFF	TGCGCCAGCAGCCAAGTATTTAACGGAGGAAAACTGTTTTTT
TRBV19	few	TRBJ2-2	TRBD2	CASSIPRRGSRNTGELFF	TGTGCCAGTAGTATCCCCCGGCGCGGGAGTAGGAACACCGGGGAGCTGTTTTTT
TRBV4-3	NA	TRBJ1-3	TRBD1	CASSRAWTGISGNTIYF	TGCGCCAGCAGCCGCGCCTGGACAGGGATCTCTGGAAACACCATATATTTT
TRBV5-6	NA	TRBJ1-4	NA	CASSLTGLGEKLFF	TGTGCCAGCAGCTTGACTGGGTTAGGCGAAAAACTGTTTTTT
TRBV7-9	NA	TRBJ2-7	TRBD2	CASSPPTSGNEQYF	TGTGCCAGCAGCCCGCCGACTAGCGGGAACGAGCAGTACTTC
TRBV7-8	NA	TRBJ2-1	NA	CASSLEAGPLYNEQFF	TGTGCCAGCAGCTTAGAGGCGGGCCCACTTTACAATGAGCAGTTCTTC
TRBV5-1	NA	TRBJ1-5	NA	CASSPDSGNQPQHF	TGCGCCAGCAGCCCAGACAGTGGGAATCAGCCCCAGCATTTT
TRBV6-5	NA	TRBJ1-6	NA	CASSSAGGNSPLHF	TGTGCCAGCAGTTCCGCAGGCGGGAATTCACCCCTCCACTTT
TRBV5-4	NA	TRBJ2-5	TRBD2	CASSFRTSGRFDEETQYF	TGTGCCAGCAGCTTTAGGACTAGCGGGAGATTCGATGAAGAGACCCAGTACTTC
TRBV5-5	NA	TRBJ2-2	TRBD1	CASSSGGTANTGELFF	TGTGCCAGCAGCTCCGGTGGGACAGCGAACACCGGGGAGCTGTTTTTT
TRBV5-1	few	TRBJ1-1	TRBD1	CASTSGQGNRYTEAFF	TGCGCCAGCACCTCGGGACAGGGGAATAGGTACACTGAAGCTTTCTTT
TRBV28	NA	TRBJ2-7	TRBD1	CASAIGTGAYEQYF	TGTGCCAGCGCCATCGGGACAGGGGCCTACGAGCAGTACTTC
TRBV2	NA	TRBJ2-3	TRBD1	CASRDRGKDTQYF	TGTGCCAGCAGGGACAGGGGGAAAGATACGCAGTATTTT
TRBV6-1	NA	TRBJ2-6	NA	CASSVYGPSGANVLTF	TGTGCCAGCAGTGTTTACGGCCCCTCTGGGGCCAACGTCCTGACTTTC